This entry is about one TCR beta chain. This sample was included in a study of blood T cell repertoires in COVID-19. About the research overall: The study drew acute and convalescent COVID-19 samples from the United States, Italy and Spain. T cells, B-cell-depleted T cells, or PBMCs supplied cDNA or gDNA.

The germline gives CDR1 SGHRS, CDR2 YFSETQ. Trimming cost V 1 base and J 4 bases; bases outside gene matches: 14. The CDR3 covers 19 residues. Per the original data handling: Using reference gene primer amplification, nucleated cell counts were estimated. Only in-frame clones appear in the TCRdb table, and some are missing; sequencing was by immunoSEQ multiplex PCR. V, J and clone size were drawn from that table, and D and trimming were deduced from the DNA. The table includes roughly 220,000 clones, approximately 86% detected once. The sequenced sample consisted of peripheral blood. The V and J genes are TRBV5-1 and TRBJ2-2, with 9 bases fitting TRBD2. This receptor was obtained from a man aged 55 to 70 with acute or convalescent COVID-19. CDR3: CASSLLASGAPRGTGELFF. As DNA, the CDR3 is TGCGCCAGCAGCTTGTTGGCTAGCGGGGCCCCAAGGGGCACCGGGGAGCTGTTTTTT.